The T cell receptor (beta chain) under discussion was sequenced for a study of blood T cell repertoires in COVID-19. The wider study: PBMCs, B-cell-depleted T cells, or T cells provided the cDNA or gDNA that made up the material.

Original processing notes: Estimation of nucleated cell counts was performed using reference gene primer amplification. Libraries were prepared by immunoSEQ multiplex PCR; TCRdb keeps only in-frame clonotypes and omits some of them. D and trimming were read from the DNA, whereas the V and J calls and clone size are those reported in that table. The table lists under 350,000 clones, 65% to 90% of them singletons. With 10 bases removed from V and 11 bases from J, the gap between germline ends came to 17 bases. The length of the CDR3 is 11 residues. The receptor was derived from a human donor in a cohort sampled during active COVID-19. Sequencing was carried out using peripheral blood. The chain combines TRBV12-3 or TRBV12-4 with TRBJ1-1; D might be TRBD1 (5 bases). The chain's CDR3 is CATSRVGRAFF. Here the CDR3 DNA reads TGTGCCACCAGCCGGGTGGGGCGGGCTTTCTTT.